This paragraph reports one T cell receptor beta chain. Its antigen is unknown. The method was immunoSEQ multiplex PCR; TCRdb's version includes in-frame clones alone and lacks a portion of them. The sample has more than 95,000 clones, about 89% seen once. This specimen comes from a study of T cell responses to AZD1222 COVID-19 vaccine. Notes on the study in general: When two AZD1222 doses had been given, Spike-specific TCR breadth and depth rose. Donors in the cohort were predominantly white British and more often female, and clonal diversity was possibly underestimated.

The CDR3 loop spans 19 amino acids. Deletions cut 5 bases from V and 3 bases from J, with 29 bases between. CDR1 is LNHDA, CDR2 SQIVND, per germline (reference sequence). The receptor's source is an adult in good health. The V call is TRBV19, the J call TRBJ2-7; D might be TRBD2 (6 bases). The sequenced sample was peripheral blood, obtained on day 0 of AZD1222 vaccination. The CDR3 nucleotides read TGTGCCAGTAGTCCTCAGACTAGATTCCTACCTAAGCCGAACTACGAGCAGTACTTC. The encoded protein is CASSPQTRFLPKPNYEQYF.